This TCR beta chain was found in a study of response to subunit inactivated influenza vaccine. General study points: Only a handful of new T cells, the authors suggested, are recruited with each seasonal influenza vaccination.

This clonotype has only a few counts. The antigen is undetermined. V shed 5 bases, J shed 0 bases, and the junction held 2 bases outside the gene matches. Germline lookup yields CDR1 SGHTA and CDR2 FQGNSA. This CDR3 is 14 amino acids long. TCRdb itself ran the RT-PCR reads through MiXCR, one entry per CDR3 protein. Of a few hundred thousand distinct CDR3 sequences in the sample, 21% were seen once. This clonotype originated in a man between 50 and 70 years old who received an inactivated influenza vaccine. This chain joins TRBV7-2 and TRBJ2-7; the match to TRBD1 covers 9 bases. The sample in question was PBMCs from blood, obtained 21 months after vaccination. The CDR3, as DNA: TGTGCCAGCAGCAAGACAGGGGGCTCCTACGAGCAGTACTTC. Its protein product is CASSKTGGSYEQYF.